The 20 T cell receptor beta chains in this list originate from one sample, sequenced in a study of CD8 T cells in Susac syndrome. With random hexamers, reverse transcription was performed on about 0.5 to 1 ug of RNA. TCRdb independently ran MiXCR on the immunoSEQ multiplex PCR reads; one entry per CDR3 protein. The profile shows roughly 150,000 distinct CDR3 sequences, about 94% of them singletons. The specimen sequenced was CD8+ T cells from PBMCs. These receptors all stem from a human donor with multiple sclerosis.

J is TRBJ1-1 and V is TRBV13; possible D gene TRBD1, 6 bases. Trimming removed 1 base from V and 5 bases from J, with 14 bases in between. Germline-derived CDR1 and CDR2 are PRHDT and FYEKMQ (reference sequence). CDR3 size: 15 residues. CDR3 sequence reads: CASSLEQGRVTEAFF. The CDR3 bases are TGTGCCAGCAGCTTAGAGCAGGGGAGAGTTACTGAAGCTTTCTTT.

The count of this clonotype is one. This chain connects TRBV20-1 to TRBJ1-2, with D unclear. The germline V and J ends were trimmed by 0 bases and 7 bases, with 15 bases remaining between them. There are 14 residues in the CDR3. CDR1 and CDR2 (germline): DFQATT, SNEGSKA (reference sequence). CDR3 coding DNA: TGCAGTGCTAGAGATCGGACTCAAGTTTCTGGCTACACCTTC. It yields the protein CSARDRTQVSGYTF.

This clonotype was detected only once. The chain couples TRBV6-6 to TRBJ2-3; no definite D call. The CDR3 has 12 residues. Trimming left V 3 bases short and J 4 bases short, with 5 bases between. CDR1 is MNHNY, CDR2 SVGAGI, per germline (reference sequence). In DNA form, the CDR3 reads TGTGCCAGCAGTTATGCTGCAGATACGCAGTATTTT. It specifies CASSYAADTQYF.

This chain uses TRBV4-3 with TRBJ1-1; D possibly corresponds to TRBD1 (5 bases). Germline V gene lookup returns CDR1 LGHNA and CDR2 YSLEER. This CDR3 has 17 amino acids. V was shortened by 0 bases and J by 5 bases, with 19 bases between the two germline ends. CDR3 amino acids: CASSQDRVSGRGTEAFF. CDR3 bases: TGCGCCAGCAGCCAAGATCGGGTCTCGGGGCGCGGGACTGAAGCTTTCTTT.

The chain is built from TRBV5-1 and TRBJ2-5; D is perhaps TRBD2 (5 bases). CDR3 length equals 15 residues. Germline CDR1 SGHRS, CDR2 YFSETQ. V lost 6 bases to trimming and J lost 2 bases, with 17 bases between them. CDR3 sequence reads: CASKVGQRSQETQYF. The CDR3 DNA is TGCGCCAGCAAAGTTGGGCAGCGGTCGCAAGAGACCCAGTACTTC.

The gene calls are TRBV7-6 and TRBJ1-1; the D gene is possibly TRBD1 (5 bases). CDR1 and CDR2 (germline): SGHVS, FNYEAQ. The CDR3 consists of 15 residues. Trimming removed 3 bases from V and 3 bases from J, with 14 bases in between. This chain's CDR3 is CASSLDGGGYTEAFF. The CDR3 coding sequence is TGTGCCAGCAGCTTGGACGGTGGGGGGTACACTGAAGCTTTCTTT.

In its sample, this clonotype was seen once. At one end, the junction sequence differs from germline, possibly due to a read error. The rearrangement uses TRBV7-8 and TRBJ2-7; D is perhaps TRBD1 (7 bases). The CDR3 runs 14 residues. Germline V gene data show CDR1 as SGHVS and CDR2 as FQNEAQ. The CDR3 sequence: CASSRGTEAYEQYF. CDR3 nucleotide sequence: TGCGCCAGCAGCCGCGGGACAGAAGCCTACGAGCAGTACTTC.

The chain combines TRBV5-6 with TRBJ2-7; 9 bases agree with TRBD1. The CDR3 extends over 15 amino acids. With V trimmed by 4 bases and J by 6 bases, 11 bases remained unmatched. Germline assignment: CDR1 SGHDT and CDR2 YYEEEE. CDR3 nucleotides: TGTGCCAGCAGCCAAGGGACAGGGTGGGGTCGCGAGCAGTACTTC. Its translation is CASSQGTGWGREQYF. Full variable domain (missing parts from reference TRBV5-6 and TRBJ2-7): DAGVTQSPTHLIKTRGQQVTLRCSPKSGHDTVSWYQQALGQGPQFIFQYYEEEERQRGNFPDRFSGHQFPNYSSELNVNALLLGDSALYLCASSQGTGWGREQYFGPGTRLTVT.

This clonotype was counted between two and nine times. The chain has TRBV29-1 and TRBJ2-5; tentatively, D is TRBD2 (6 bases). CDR1 SQVTM and CDR2 ANQGSEA come from the germline V gene. V shed 6 bases and J shed 8 bases, with 16 bases lying between them. This CDR3 comprises 12 residues. The CDR3 bases are TGCAGCGTCCCTGGGACTGCGGGAACCCAGTACTTC. It translates to CSVPGTAGTQYF.

The V call is TRBV6-6, the J call TRBJ2-7, with a tentative D call TRBD1 (5 bases). The CDR3 contains 12 residues. Trimming removed 5 bases from V and 5 bases from J, with 10 bases in between. Looked up from germline, CDR1 is MNHNY and CDR2 is SVGAGI (reference sequence). The CDR3 sequence is CASSAGFHEQYF. CDR3 sequence (DNA): TGTGCCAGCAGTGCAGGGTTCCACGAGCAGTACTTC.

This chain connects TRBV9 to TRBJ1-2, with 7 bases lining up with TRBD1. The CDR3 is made up of 15 amino acids. V lost 0 bases, J lost 2 bases, and 4 bases stayed unmatched. Germline V gene lookup returns CDR1 SGDLS and CDR2 YYNGEE. CDR3 nucleotide sequence: TGTGCCAGCAGCGTAGGACAGGGTGCCAACTATGGCTACACCTTC. Its protein is CASSVGQGANYGYTF.

J is TRBJ2-3 and V is TRBV2, with D possibly matching TRBD2 (6 bases). Germline lookup yields CDR1 SNHLY and CDR2 FYNNEI. V dropped 8 bases and J dropped 6 bases, with 9 bases sitting between them. This CDR3 spans 11 amino acids. Written as DNA, the CDR3 is TGTGCCAGCTATGGGGGGGATACGCAGTATTTT. This translates into CASYGGDTQYF. Supplemented by reference TRBV2 and TRBJ2-3, the full variable domain reads EPEVTQTPSHQVTQMGQEVILRCVPISNHLYFYWYRQILGQKVEFLVSFYNNEISEKSEIFDDQFSVERPDGSNFTLKIRSTKLEDSAMYFCASYGGDTQYFGPGTRLTVL.

The J gene is TRBJ2-1, the V gene TRBV3-1; weak D call: TRBD1 (5 bases). Germline V lookup: CDR1 LGHDT, CDR2 YNNKEL (reference sequence). The CDR3 length is 15 residues. Trimming pared 0 bases from V and 4 bases from J, leaving 10 bases between. Here the CDR3 reads CASSQDIQVYNEQFF. The CDR3 bases are TGTGCCAGCAGCCAAGACATACAGGTTTACAATGAGCAGTTCTTC.

The J gene is TRBJ1-1, the V gene TRBV6-2 or TRBV6-3; TRBD1 is a possible D gene (5 bases). Trimming took off 0 bases at V and 3 bases at J, with 23 bases between the two ends. The germline V gene encodes CDR1 MNHEY and CDR2 SVGEGT. CDR3 length equals 19 residues. The CDR3, as DNA: TGTGCCAGCAGTTACTCACTACGGGCAGCCGACAGAACTGACACTGAAGCTTTCTTT. Protein product: CASSYSLRAADRTDTEAFF.

The V call is TRBV25-1, the J call TRBJ1-2; possibly TRBD1 for D (6 bases). The CDR3 is made up of 14 amino acids. Trimming left V 3 bases short and J 7 bases short, with 15 bases between. Germline V gene data show CDR1 as MGHDK and CDR2 as SYGVNS. The CDR3 region is CASSDPHRVAGYTF. The CDR3 coding sequence is TGTGCCAGCAGTGATCCCCACAGGGTCGCTGGCTACACCTTC.

Written as DNA, the CDR3 is TGTGCCAGCGGAGGGGTTAACTATGGCTACACCTTC. Translated: CASGGVNYGYTF. This rearrangement joins TRBV11-2 to TRBJ1-2, with D possibly TRBD1 on 5 matching bases. Trimming pared 8 bases from V and 1 base from J, leaving 8 bases between. Per the germline V gene, CDR1 is SGHAT and CDR2 is FQNNGV. The CDR3 loop spans 12 amino acids.

V is TRBV6-1 and J is TRBJ1-5; D gene ambiguous. V was shortened by 6 bases and J by 0 bases, with 12 bases between the two germline ends. Germline CDR1 is MNHNS and CDR2 is SASEGT. The CDR3 spans 15 residues. The CDR3 here is CASRKGVGSNQPQHF. DNA for the CDR3: TGTGCCAGCAGAAAGGGAGTAGGTAGCAATCAGCCCCAGCATTTT.

The chain carries TRBV7-9 and TRBJ2-3; TRBD1 might be the D (6 bases). The CDR3 runs to 15 residues. V lost 4 bases and J lost 4, with 15 bases in between. CDR1 and CDR2 (germline): SEHNR, FQNEAQ (reference sequence). The CDR3 region is CASSYRDRSADTQYF. CDR3 DNA: TGTGCCAGCAGCTACAGGGACCGGAGTGCAGATACGCAGTATTTT.

The chain carries TRBV18 and TRBJ1-2; TRBD1 matches at 8 bases. CDR1 is KGHSH and CDR2 is LQKENI in the germline V gene. The CDR3 totals 13 residues. The ends lost 5 bases at V and 4 bases at J; junction bases unmatched: 3. The CDR3 DNA sequence: TGTGCCAGCTCAACCGGGACAGGCTATGGCTACACCTTC. Its protein is CASSTGTGYGYTF.

V and J are TRBV25-1 and TRBJ2-2; tentative D call: TRBD1 (5 bases). Germline V lookup: CDR1 MGHDK, CDR2 SYGVNS. Trimming removed 2 bases from V and 2 bases from J, with 18 bases in between. The length of the CDR3 is 18 residues. The CDR3 nucleotides are TGTGCCAGCAGTGAACCTAGGGTTAGGGGTTCAAACACCGGGGAGCTGTTTTTT. Protein sequence: CASSEPRVRGSNTGELFF.